This T cell receptor beta chain was profiled in a study of T cells and copy number aberrations in small-cell lung cancer. Some clones are missing from TCRdb's copy, which holds only in-frame ones; the method was immunoSEQ multiplex PCR. The sample consists of roughly 6,800 clones, roughly four fifths of them appearing once. All donors had upfront surgery, without preoperative chemotherapy or radiotherapy, and never received immunotherapy. Normal lung tissue came from at least 2 cm beyond the tumor margin and showed no malignant cells. Sequencing was performed on normal tissue next to the tumor. This receptor was identified in a woman in her forties or fifties with small cell lung cancer.

The CDR3 loop is CASGREGSYEQYF. The CDR3 DNA is TGTGCCAGCGGGCGGGAGGGTTCCTACGAGCAGTACTTC. This rearrangement joins TRBV6-6 to TRBJ2-7; 9 bases line up with TRBD2. V trimming: 8 bases; J trimming: 1 base; junction bases outside the gene matches: 3. The CDR3 runs to 13 residues. Germline loops: CDR1 MNHNY, CDR2 SVGAGI (reference sequence).